This is a list of T cell receptor beta chains from one sample in a study of blood T cell repertoires in COVID-19. Sequencing used immunoSEQ multiplex PCR; TCRdb keeps in-frame clones, though not all of them. The table lists approximately 450,000 clones, 70% to 90% of them singletons, with under 2.5% in the top ten. Sequenced input: PBMCs or T cells enriched from blood (not recorded which). All receptors come from a woman aged 18 to 35 with acute COVID-19. The CDR3 runs from the conserved cysteine through the conserved F or W. Each record gives: clone size, D gene, V gene, J gene, CDR3 protein, CDR3 DNA. A D gene is named only where the DNA matches it firmly. The size entry is marked missing in some rows and otherwise reads once, few, many or a size class.

>.|.|TRBV27|TRBJ1-1
CASSPSGGPPVSTEAFF
TGTGCCAGCAGTCCATCGGGAGGGCCCCCGGTAAGCACTGAAGCTTTCTTT
>once|.|TRBV5-6|TRBJ1-4
CASSQGVTNEKLFF
TGTGCCAGCAGCCAAGGGGTGACTAATGAAAAACTGTTTTTT
>.|.|TRBV5-4|TRBJ1-1
CASRANTEAFF
TGTGCCAGCAGAGCAAACACTGAAGCTTTCTTT
>.|TRBD2|TRBV10-3|TRBJ2-3
CAISFVAGDTDTQYF
TGTGCCATCAGTTTCGTAGCGGGAGACACAGATACGCAGTATTTT
>once|.|TRBV7-6|TRBJ2-7
CASSFSTGPYYEQYF
TGTGCCAGCAGCTTTTCGACAGGTCCCTACTACGAGCAGTACTTC
>.|TRBD1|TRBV29-1|TRBJ2-1
CSVASGTGVSEQFF
TGCAGCGTTGCCTCGGGGACAGGGGTATCTGAGCAGTTCTTC
>few|TRBD1|TRBV7-9|TRBJ2-1
CASSPSLGTGGRGNEQFF
TGTGCCAGCAGCCCTTCCCTTGGGACAGGGGGGCGAGGCAATGAGCAGTTCTTC
>.|TRBD1|TRBV6-1|TRBJ2-3
CASSQGTGWGTDTQYF
TGTGCCAGCAGTCAAGGGACAGGGTGGGGCACAGATACGCAGTATTTT
>.|TRBD1|TRBV6-5|TRBJ1-3
CATGRGRGNTIYF
TGTGCCACCGGCAGGGGGCGAGGAAACACCATATATTTT
>once|.|TRBV13|TRBJ2-3
CASSQRGGIYRDTQYF
TGTGCCAGCAGCCAAAGGGGGGGTATTTATAGAGATACGCAGTATTTT
>.|TRBD1|TRBV7-2|TRBJ1-1
CASSLGTGQGTEAFF
TGTGCCAGCAGCTTAGGGACAGGGCAGGGGACTGAAGCTTTCTTT
>once|.|TRBV5-4|TRBJ1-2
CASSTPIGGSSYSYGYTF
TGTGCCAGCAGCACGCCCATCGGGGGAAGTAGCTATAGCTATGGCTACACCTTC
>.|.|TRBV11-2|TRBJ1-4
CASSLSRDEKLFF
TGTGCCAGCAGCTTAAGCAGGGATGAAAAACTGTTTTTT
>.|.|TRBV5-4|TRBJ2-2
CASSSPQMNTGELFF
TGTGCCAGCAGCTCCCCCCAAATGAACACCGGGGAGCTGTTTTTT
>.|.|TRBV3-1/TRBV3-2|TRBJ2-7
CASSQDRQSYEQYF
TGTGCCAGCAGCCAAGATCGACAGAGCTACGAGCAGTACTTC
>.|.|TRBV28|TRBJ2-7
CASTGLRAEQYF
TGTGCCAGCACGGGCCTCAGGGCCGAGCAGTACTTC
>.|.|TRBV5-4|TRBJ2-2
CASSLGQSNTGELFF
TGTGCCAGCAGCCTCGGACAGTCGAACACCGGGGAGCTGTTTTTT
>few|TRBD1|TRBV5-6|TRBJ2-7
CASQDRANYEQYF
TGTGCCAGCCAGGACAGGGCAAACTACGAGCAGTACTTC
>.|.|TRBV6-6|TRBJ1-3
CASSYPSFSGNTIYF
TGTGCCAGCAGTTACCCAAGCTTCTCTGGAAACACCATATATTTT
>once|.|TRBV4-1|TRBJ1-3
CASSQEFTGGYGNTIYF
TGCGCCAGCAGCCAAGAATTCACGGGGGGCTATGGAAACACCATATATTTT
>.|.|TRBV7-8|TRBJ1-5
CASSLARQQPQHF
TGTGCCAGCAGCTTAGCGCGGCAACAGCCCCAGCATTTT
>.|.|TRBV5-1|TRBJ2-5
CASKGGETQYF
TGCGCCAGCAAAGGGGGTGAGACCCAGTACTTC
>.|TRBD1|TRBV28|TRBJ2-7
CASIPDRRNYEQYF
TGTGCCAGCATTCCGGACAGGCGAAACTACGAGCAGTACTTC
>.|TRBD2|TRBV4-3|TRBJ2-1
CASSQDRGSEGNEQFF
TGCGCCAGCAGCCAAGACCGCGGGAGCGAGGGGAATGAGCAGTTCTTC
>.|TRBD2|TRBV2|TRBJ2-3
CASSTSAGGTDTQYF
TGTGCCAGCAGTACTAGCGCGGGGGGCACAGATACGCAGTATTTT
>.|TRBD2|TRBV28|TRBJ2-7
CASSPQGLAGKWQQYF
TGTGCCAGCAGTCCACAGGGACTAGCGGGAAAGTGGCAGCAGTACTTC
>.|TRBD1|TRBV5-1|TRBJ1-3
CASSLVGDSLLSGNTIYF
TGCGCCAGCAGCTTGGTGGGGGACAGCCTCCTCTCTGGAAACACCATATATTTT
>.|TRBD2|TRBV18|TRBJ2-2
CASSPPGLNTGELFF
TGTGCCAGCTCACCACCGGGACTAAACACCGGGGAGCTGTTTTTT
>.|.|TRBV19|TRBJ1-2
CASSTSYGYTF
TGTGCCAGTAGCACGAGCTATGGCTACACCTTC
>.|TRBD1|TRBV10-2|TRBJ1-1
CASSDRGPLLAFF
TGCGCCAGCAGTGACAGGGGGCCCTTGTTAGCTTTCTTT
>.|.|TRBV7-9|TRBJ1-3
CASSPGGSGNTIYF
TGTGCCAGCAGCCCCGGGGGCTCTGGAAACACCATATATTTT
>.|.|TRBV5-1|TRBJ1-2
CASSWRPRPTEISYGYTF
TGCGCCAGCAGCTGGAGGCCCCGGCCGACGGAGATTAGCTATGGCTACACCTTC